This record covers a single T cell receptor (beta chain). The CDR3 end is not reached by the read, which stops 3 residues before it; the germline J gene fills it in. The method was immunoSEQ multiplex PCR; TCRdb's version includes in-frame clones alone and lacks a portion of them. With tens of thousands of clones in the sample, the ten largest clones hold approximately 6.6%. This record belongs to a study of T cells in women clearing cervical HPV infection. Between the trimmed V and J ends, which lost 4 bases and 5 bases, there was a span of 6 bases. CDR1 is MNHNS and CDR2 is SASEGT in the germline V gene. There are 12 residues in the CDR3.

Sequencing was carried out using blood buffy coat. The receptor was isolated from a woman between 18 and 70 years old with a cervical HPV16 infection that either progressed to CIN3+ or cleared (not recorded which). V usage is TRBV6-1 and J usage is TRBJ2-1, with D tentatively TRBD2 (5 bases). The covered CDR3 bases are TGTGCCAGCAGTGCCGGGGACAATGAG. It yields the protein CASSAGDNE. The CDR3 in full is CASSAGDNEQFF.